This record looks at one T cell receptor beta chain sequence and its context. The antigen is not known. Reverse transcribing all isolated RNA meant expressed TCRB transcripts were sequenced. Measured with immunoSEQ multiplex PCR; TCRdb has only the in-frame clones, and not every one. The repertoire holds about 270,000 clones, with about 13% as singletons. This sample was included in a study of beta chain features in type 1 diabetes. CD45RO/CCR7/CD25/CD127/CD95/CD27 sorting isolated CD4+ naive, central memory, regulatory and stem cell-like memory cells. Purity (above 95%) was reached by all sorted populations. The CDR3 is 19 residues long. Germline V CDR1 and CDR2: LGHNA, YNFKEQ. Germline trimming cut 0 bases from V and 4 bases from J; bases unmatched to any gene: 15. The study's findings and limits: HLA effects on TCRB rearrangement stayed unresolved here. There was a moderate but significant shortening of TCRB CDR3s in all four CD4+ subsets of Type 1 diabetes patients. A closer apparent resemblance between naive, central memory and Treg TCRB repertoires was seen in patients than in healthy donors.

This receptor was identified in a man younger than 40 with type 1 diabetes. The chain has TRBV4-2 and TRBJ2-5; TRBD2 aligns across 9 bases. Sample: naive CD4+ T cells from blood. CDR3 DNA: TGTGCCAGCAGCCAAGATAGGAGAGGATTAGCGGGAGTCGCAGAGACCCAGTACTTC. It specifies CASSQDRRGLAGVAETQYF.